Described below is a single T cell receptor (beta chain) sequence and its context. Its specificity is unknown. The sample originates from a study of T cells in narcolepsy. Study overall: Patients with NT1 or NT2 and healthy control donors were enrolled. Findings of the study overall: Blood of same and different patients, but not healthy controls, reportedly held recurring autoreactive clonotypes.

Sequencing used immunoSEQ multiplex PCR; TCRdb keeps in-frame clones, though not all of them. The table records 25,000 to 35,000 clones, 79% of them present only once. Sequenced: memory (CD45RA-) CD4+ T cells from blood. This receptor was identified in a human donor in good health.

The CDR3 DNA reads TGTGCCAGCACCGTGGAACGCCCCACAACTGAAGCTTTCTTT. It yields the protein CASTVERPTTEAFF. This chain uses TRBV4-2 with TRBJ1-1; D ambiguous. This CDR3 region has 14 residues. Germline V gene sequence: CDR1 LGHNA, CDR2 YNFKEQ. V lost 7 bases, J lost 5 bases, and 17 bases lay in between.